This T cell receptor (beta chain) was found in a study of blood T cell repertoires in COVID-19. Overall study: The study drew acute and convalescent COVID-19 samples from the United States, Italy and Spain. PBMCs, B-cell-depleted T cells, or T cells provided the cDNA or gDNA that made up the material.

This CDR3 comprises 17 residues. V lost 3 bases, J lost 4 bases, and 11 bases stayed unmatched. Germline CDR1 reads SGHAT; CDR2 reads FQNNGV. Original analysis: The authors estimated nucleated cell counts from reference gene primer amplification. The repertoire was sequenced with immunoSEQ multiplex PCR; TCRdb's copy has only in-frame clones and lacks some. The V and J calls and clone size come from that table; D and trimming were worked out from the DNA. The sample has about 69,000 clones, 79% seen once. The V call is TRBV11-2, the J call TRBJ1-1, with 10 bases identical to TRBD1. Sequencing was carried out using peripheral blood. This sequence originates from a human donor in a cohort sampled during active COVID-19. CDR3 residues: CASSLARQGALGTEAFF. Here the CDR3 DNA reads TGTGCCAGCAGCTTGGCCAGACAGGGGGCTCTGGGCACTGAAGCTTTCTTT.